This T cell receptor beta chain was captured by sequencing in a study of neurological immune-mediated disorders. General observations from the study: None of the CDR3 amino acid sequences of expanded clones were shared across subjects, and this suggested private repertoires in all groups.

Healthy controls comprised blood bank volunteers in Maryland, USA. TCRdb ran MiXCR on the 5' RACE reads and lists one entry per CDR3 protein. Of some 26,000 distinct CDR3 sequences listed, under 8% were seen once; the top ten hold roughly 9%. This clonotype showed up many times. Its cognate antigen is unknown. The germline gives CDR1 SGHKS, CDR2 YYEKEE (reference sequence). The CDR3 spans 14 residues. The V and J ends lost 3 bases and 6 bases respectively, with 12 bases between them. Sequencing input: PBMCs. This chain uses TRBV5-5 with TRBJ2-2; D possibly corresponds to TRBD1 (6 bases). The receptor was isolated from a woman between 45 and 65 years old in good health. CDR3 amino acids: CASSSFDRPGELFF. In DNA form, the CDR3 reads TGTGCCAGCAGCTCCTTCGACAGGCCCGGGGAGCTGTTTTTT.